What follows are 17 T cell receptor beta chains derived from one specimen sequenced in a study of cytomegalovirus exposure and HLA in healthy donors. The PCR employed 60 Vbeta primers together with 13 Jbeta primers. TCRdb's table, derived via immunoSEQ multiplex PCR, lists solely in-frame clones and lacks some. The profile shows about 150,000 clones, 80% to 90% of them singletons. Sequencing used PBMCs. The receptors shown here come from a woman in her twenties or thirties in good health and CMV-seronegative.

This clone was counted only a few times. The chain links TRBV6-6 to TRBJ2-5, with a weak D call TRBD1 (6 bases). Germline CDR1 MNHNY, CDR2 SVGAGI (reference sequence). This CDR3 has 14 residues. The germline V and J ends were trimmed by 5 bases and 3 bases, with 13 bases remaining between them. CDR3 sequence: CASSDAGTKETQYF. CDR3 sequence (DNA): TGTGCCAGCAGTGATGCCGGGACAAAAGAGACCCAGTACTTC.

The chain links TRBV16 to TRBJ1-4; 10 bases agree with TRBD1. The length of the CDR3 is 15 residues. CDR1 and CDR2 from the germline V gene are KGHSY and FQNENV. The J segment lost 5 bases and the V segment lost 4 bases, leaving 4 bases of the junction unmatched. CDR3 region: CASSPTGQGNEKLFF. In DNA, the CDR3 is TGTGCCAGCAGCCCCACGGGACAGGGGAATGAAAAACTGTTTTTT.

The CDR3 reads CASRKQETNTEAFF. The DNA of the CDR3 is TGTGCCAGCAGGAAACAGGAGACGAACACTGAAGCTTTCTTT. This chain links TRBV27 with TRBJ1-1, with D perhaps TRBD1 (5 bases). Germline lookup yields CDR1 MNHEY and CDR2 SMNVEV (reference sequence). Trimming removed 6 bases from V and 1 base from J, with 12 bases in between. This CDR3 contains 14 residues.

CDR3 coding DNA: TGTGCCAGCAGAGCCCGGGTGTATCCAGATACGCAGTATTTT. This encodes CASRARVYPDTQYF. The V gene is TRBV7-9, the J gene TRBJ2-3, with D unclear. Germline assignment: CDR1 SEHNR and CDR2 FQNEAQ (reference sequence). This CDR3 has 14 amino acids. Trimming took off 6 bases at V and 4 bases at J, with 14 bases between the two ends.

The chain employs TRBV29-1 and TRBJ1-1; no definite D call. The CDR3 runs to 13 residues. Germline CDR1 reads SQVTM; CDR2 reads ANQGSEA. V was trimmed by 3 bases and J by 4 bases, leaving 12 bases between them. The CDR3 DNA reads as TGCAGCGTTGAGCCCCGCCTGGCCACTGAAGCTTTCTTT. Amino acid sequence: CSVEPRLATEAFF.

The chain recombines TRBV18 with TRBJ1-1, with D perhaps matching TRBD1 (6 bases). This CDR3 comprises 15 residues. Germline V gene lookup returns CDR1 KGHSH and CDR2 LQKENI. Trimming stripped 3 bases from V and 6 bases from J, with 17 bases between. The CDR3 DNA follows: TGTGCCAGCTCACCCTCCGGGGTCCAGGGGTCTGAAGCTTTCTTT. It encodes CASSPSGVQGSEAFF.

The chain joins TRBV2 to TRBJ1-2; D not resolved. Per germline, CDR1 SNHLY and CDR2 FYNNEI. CDR3 length: 14 residues. V was trimmed by 7 bases and J by 8 bases, leaving 20 bases between them. CDR3 DNA sequence: TGTGCCAGCACCAACCACCCGGGGTACAAGGGCTACACCTTC. Translation gives CASTNHPGYKGYTF.

This chain joins TRBV27 and TRBJ2-7; D might be TRBD2 (6 bases). This CDR3 region has 16 residues. The V gene's germline CDR1 is MNHEY and CDR2 SMNVEV (reference sequence). V was shortened by 2 bases and J by 0 bases, with 14 bases between the two germline ends. The CDR3 DNA follows: TGTGCCAGCAGTTTAGTGGGTAGCGGATACTCCTACGAGCAGTACTTC. Translating it yields CASSLVGSGYSYEQYF.

The gene calls are TRBV10-3 and TRBJ2-7; 9 bases map to TRBD2. Germline CDR1 is ENHRY and CDR2 is SYGVKD. The CDR3 has 15 residues. With V trimmed by 5 bases and J by 6 bases, 11 bases remained unmatched. This CDR3 is CAISLGRGGTSEQYF. CDR3 coding DNA: TGTGCCATCAGTTTGGGGCGGGGGGGGACCTCCGAGCAGTACTTC.

The chain is built from TRBV28 and TRBJ1-2, with a weak D call TRBD1 (6 bases). The length of the CDR3 is 13 residues. In germline, CDR1 is MDHEN, CDR2 SYDVKM. The V end lost 7 bases, the J end lost 4 bases, and 13 bases lay between the germline ends. This CDR3 reads CASTPGQLYGYTF. DNA of the CDR3: TGTGCCAGCACTCCGGGACAACTCTATGGCTACACCTTC.

The gene calls are TRBV28 and TRBJ1-5, with TRBD1 matching 8 bases. This CDR3 has 20 residues. V dropped 10 bases and J dropped 0; count of bases not matched to a gene: 23. Looked up from germline, CDR1 is MDHEN and CDR2 is SYDVKM. DNA for the CDR3: TGTGCCACTTCTGGCTTGTTTACTGGACAGGGCCCTTATAGCAATCAGCCCCAGCATTTT. Its translation is CATSGLFTGQGPYSNQPQHF.

V gene TRBV11-2 combines with J gene TRBJ2-7; the match to TRBD1 covers 10 bases. This CDR3 has 15 residues. The germline gives CDR1 SGHAT, CDR2 FQNNGV. V trimming: 5 bases; J trimming: 3 bases; junction bases outside the gene matches: 7. CDR3 loop: CASSLMTGGLYEQYF. The CDR3 DNA is TGTGCCAGCAGCCTAATGACAGGGGGCCTCTACGAGCAGTACTTC.

The V gene is TRBV6-1, the J gene TRBJ1-5; 12 bases align to TRBD1. V dropped 4 bases and J dropped 0; count of bases not matched to a gene: 4. Germline lookup yields CDR1 MNHNS and CDR2 SASEGT. This CDR3 has 17 residues. DNA of the CDR3: TGTGCCAGCAGTGGGGACAGGGGGCCTTATAGCAATCAGCCCCAGCATTTT. Its translation is CASSGDRGPYSNQPQHF.

The chain carries TRBV5-1 and TRBJ2-1, with 7 nucleotides matching TRBD2. J lost 1 base, V lost 0 bases, and 1 base had no gene match. Germline lookup yields CDR1 SGHRS and CDR2 YFSETQ. The CDR3 is 15 residues long. Written as DNA, the CDR3 is TGCGCCAGCAGCTTGGCTAGCGGTTCCTACAATGAGCAGTTCTTC. As protein: CASSLASGSYNEQFF.

This clone occurred once. This sequence joins TRBV5-5 and TRBJ2-1; perhaps TRBD2 as D (5 bases). The CDR3 has 13 residues. Germline assignment: CDR1 SGHKS and CDR2 YYEKEE (reference sequence). The V and J ends lost 4 bases and 3 bases respectively, with 8 bases between them. Written as DNA, the CDR3 is TGTGCCAGCAGCCTCGGGGACTACAATGAGCAGTTCTTC. Its translation is CASSLGDYNEQFF.

The chain couples TRBV7-8 to TRBJ1-1, with 8 bases fitting TRBD1. The CDR3 loop spans 16 amino acids. After removal of 1 base from V and 2 bases from J, the junction contained 6 bases not matched to a gene. Germline V gene data show CDR1 as SGHVS and CDR2 as FQNEAQ. The CDR3 DNA follows: TGTGCCAGCAGCTTAGGCCAGGGGGCAAGAAACACTGAAGCTTTCTTT. Its translation is CASSLGQGARNTEAFF.

The J gene is TRBJ2-5, the V gene TRBV7-7, with TRBD1 as a possible D gene (6 bases). Per germline, CDR1 SSHAT and CDR2 FNYEAQ (reference sequence). This CDR3 has 15 residues. Trimming removed 5 bases at V and 1 base at J, with 14 bases between. CDR3 in DNA: TGTGCCAGCAGCGCCCACAGGGCCACCCAAGAGACCCAGTACTTC. Amino acids: CASSAHRATQETQYF.